Listed below are T cell receptor beta chains from one sample, sequenced in a study of T cell repertoires in cytomegalovirus infection. For these receptors, no antigen is known. In TCRdb, the reads were re-called with MiXCR into one record per CDR3 protein. The sample carries hundreds of thousands of distinct CDR3 sequences, 33% recorded once. The sample in question was cultured PBMCs, obtained from culture after CMV antigen stimulation. The receptors were gathered from a human donor in good health (CMV status not recorded). Some clones in this sample may be carry-over from other donors' samples. CDR3s include the opening cysteine and the closing phenylalanine or tryptophan. A D gene is named only where the DNA matches it firmly. A row's size may be missing; if present it is once, few, many or a size class.

v_call: TRBV28
clone_size: many
j_call: TRBJ1-5
d_call: TRBD1
cdr3_aa: CASSPTRADRVSNQPQHF
cdr3_nt: TGTGCCAGCAGTCCCACCCGTGCCGACAGGGTCTCCAATCAGCCCCAGCATTTT

v_call: TRBV7-9
clone_size: -
j_call: TRBJ2-1
d_call: TRBD2
cdr3_aa: CASAGGNEQFF
cdr3_nt: TGTGCCAGCGCGGGGGGCAATGAGCAGTTCTTC

v_call: TRBV7-2
clone_size: few
j_call: TRBJ2-7
d_call: -
cdr3_aa: CASTRPGTTQEQYF
cdr3_nt: TGTGCCAGCACCCGCCCCGGGACCACGCAGGAGCAGTACTTC

v_call: TRBV7-2
clone_size: few
j_call: TRBJ2-4
d_call: -
cdr3_aa: CASSLGPYPNIQYF
cdr3_nt: TGTGCCAGCAGCTTAGGACCCTATCCAAACATTCAGTACTTC

v_call: TRBV19
clone_size: -
j_call: TRBJ1-2
d_call: TRBD1
cdr3_aa: CASRNRGLNYGYTF
cdr3_nt: TGTGCCAGTAGGAACAGGGGACTTAACTATGGCTACACCTTC

v_call: TRBV7-2
clone_size: many
j_call: TRBJ2-5
d_call: TRBD2
cdr3_aa: CASSGRAGETQYF
cdr3_nt: TGTGCCAGCAGCGGGAGGGCCGGGGAGACCCAGTACTTC

v_call: TRBV25-1
clone_size: -
j_call: TRBJ1-4
d_call: -
cdr3_aa: CASSGPRGRTNEKLFF
cdr3_nt: TGTGCCAGCAGTGGACCCAGGGGTAGGACTAATGAAAAACTGTTTTTT

v_call: TRBV7-2
clone_size: many
j_call: TRBJ1-1
d_call: TRBD1
cdr3_aa: CASSTPTGLGNTEAFF
cdr3_nt: TGTGCCAGCAGCACCCCGACAGGGTTGGGGAACACTGAAGCTTTCTTT

v_call: TRBV7-8
clone_size: -
j_call: TRBJ2-1
d_call: -
cdr3_aa: CASSLERAYNEQFF
cdr3_nt: TGTGCCAGCAGCTTGGAGCGGGCATACAATGAGCAGTTCTTC

v_call: TRBV28
clone_size: -
j_call: TRBJ1-5
d_call: -
cdr3_aa: CASREGLSQPQHF
cdr3_nt: TGTGCCAGCAGGGAGGGTCTCAGTCAGCCCCAGCATTTT

v_call: TRBV6-1
clone_size: -
j_call: TRBJ2-7
d_call: TRBD1
cdr3_aa: CASPDRGPPYEQYF
cdr3_nt: TGTGCCAGCCCCGACAGGGGACCCCCCTACGAGCAGTACTTC

v_call: TRBV12-3/TRBV12-4
clone_size: -
j_call: TRBJ1-5
d_call: -
cdr3_aa: CASSSGIQPQHF
cdr3_nt: TGTGCCAGCAGTTCAGGAATTCAGCCCCAGCATTTT

v_call: TRBV7-9
clone_size: -
j_call: TRBJ1-6
d_call: -
cdr3_aa: CASSALEGRANSPLHF
cdr3_nt: TGTGCCAGCAGCGCCCTCGAGGGCCGGGCCAATTCACCCCTCCACTTT

v_call: TRBV6-2/TRBV6-3
clone_size: -
j_call: TRBJ1-5
d_call: -
cdr3_aa: CASSPPWGGRGNQPQHF
cdr3_nt: TGTGCCAGCAGCCCACCTTGGGGAGGTCGGGGCAATCAGCCCCAGCATTTT

v_call: TRBV20-1
clone_size: -
j_call: TRBJ2-7
d_call: -
cdr3_aa: CSARGVRSSYEQYF
cdr3_nt: TGCAGTGCCAGGGGGGTTAGGAGCTCCTACGAGCAGTACTTC

v_call: TRBV7-2
clone_size: many
j_call: TRBJ2-1
d_call: -
cdr3_aa: CASSQRAEQFF
cdr3_nt: TGTGCCAGCAGCCAACGTGCTGAGCAGTTCTTC

v_call: TRBV3-1
clone_size: -
j_call: TRBJ1-1
d_call: -
cdr3_aa: CASSQVLSNTEAFF
cdr3_nt: TGTGCCAGCAGCCAGGTCCTGTCGAACACTGAAGCTTTCTTT

v_call: TRBV7-9
clone_size: few
j_call: TRBJ2-7
d_call: TRBD1
cdr3_aa: CASSGTGTGDYEQYF
cdr3_nt: TGTGCCAGCAGCGGGACCGGGACAGGGGATTACGAGCAGTACTTC

v_call: TRBV29-1
clone_size: -
j_call: TRBJ1-6
d_call: TRBD1
cdr3_aa: CSVLLVGGTAKLNSPLHF
cdr3_nt: TGCAGCGTTCTCTTAGTGGGCGGGACAGCCAAGTTGAATTCACCCCTCCACTTT

v_call: TRBV20-1
clone_size: -
j_call: TRBJ1-2
d_call: TRBD1
cdr3_aa: CSAIQGVGGYTF
cdr3_nt: TGCAGTGCAATACAGGGGGTCGGTGGCTACACCTTC

v_call: TRBV12-3/TRBV12-4
clone_size: few
j_call: TRBJ2-3
d_call: -
cdr3_aa: CASSAGTWMTDTQYF
cdr3_nt: TGTGCCAGCAGTGCCGGGACCTGGATGACAGATACGCAGTATTTT

v_call: TRBV6-6
clone_size: few
j_call: TRBJ1-5
d_call: TRBD1
cdr3_aa: CASSYGQGVSNQPQHF
cdr3_nt: TGTGCCAGCAGTTACGGCCAGGGGGTCAGCAATCAGCCCCAGCATTTT

v_call: TRBV2
clone_size: -
j_call: TRBJ1-2
d_call: -
cdr3_aa: CASSEWPGNGYTF
cdr3_nt: TGTGCCAGCAGTGAATGGCCAGGGAATGGCTACACCTTC

v_call: TRBV7-6
clone_size: -
j_call: TRBJ2-2
d_call: -
cdr3_aa: CASGSLDTGELFF
cdr3_nt: TGTGCCAGCGGATCGTTGGACACCGGGGAGCTGTTTTTT